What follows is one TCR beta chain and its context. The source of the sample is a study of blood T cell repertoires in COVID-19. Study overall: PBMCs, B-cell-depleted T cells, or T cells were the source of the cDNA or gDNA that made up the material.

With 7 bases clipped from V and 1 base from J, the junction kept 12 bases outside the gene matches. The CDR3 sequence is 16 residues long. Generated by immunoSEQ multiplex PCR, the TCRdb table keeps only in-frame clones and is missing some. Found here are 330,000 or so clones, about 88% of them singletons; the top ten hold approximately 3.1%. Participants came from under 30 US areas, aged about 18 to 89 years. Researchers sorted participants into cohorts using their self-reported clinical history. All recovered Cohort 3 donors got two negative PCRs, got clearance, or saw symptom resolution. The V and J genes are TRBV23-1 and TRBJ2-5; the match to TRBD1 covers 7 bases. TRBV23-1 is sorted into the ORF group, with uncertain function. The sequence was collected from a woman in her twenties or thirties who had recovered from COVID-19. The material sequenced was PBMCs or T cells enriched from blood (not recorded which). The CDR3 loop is CASIFPEGQLQETQYF. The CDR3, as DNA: TGCGCCAGCATTTTCCCAGAGGGACAGCTCCAAGAGACCCAGTACTTC.